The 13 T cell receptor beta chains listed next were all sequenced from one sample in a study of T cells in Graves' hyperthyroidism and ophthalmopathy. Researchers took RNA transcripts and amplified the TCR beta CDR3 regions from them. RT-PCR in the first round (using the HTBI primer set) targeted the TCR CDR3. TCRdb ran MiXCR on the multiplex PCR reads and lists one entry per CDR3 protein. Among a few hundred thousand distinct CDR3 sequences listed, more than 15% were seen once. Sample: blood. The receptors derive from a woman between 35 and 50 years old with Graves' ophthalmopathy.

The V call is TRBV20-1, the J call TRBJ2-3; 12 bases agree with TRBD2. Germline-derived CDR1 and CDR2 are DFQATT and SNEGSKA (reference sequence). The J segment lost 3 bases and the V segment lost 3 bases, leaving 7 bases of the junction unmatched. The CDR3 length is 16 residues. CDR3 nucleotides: TGCAGTGCTAGGGGGGGTACTAGCGGGGGGACAGATACGCAGTATTTT. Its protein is CSARGGTSGGTDTQYF.

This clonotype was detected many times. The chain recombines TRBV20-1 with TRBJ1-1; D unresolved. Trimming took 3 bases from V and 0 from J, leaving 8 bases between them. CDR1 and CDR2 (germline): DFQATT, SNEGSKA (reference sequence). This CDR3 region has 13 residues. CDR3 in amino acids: CSASGGMNTEAFF. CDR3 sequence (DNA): TGCAGTGCTAGCGGCGGGATGAACACTGAAGCTTTCTTT.

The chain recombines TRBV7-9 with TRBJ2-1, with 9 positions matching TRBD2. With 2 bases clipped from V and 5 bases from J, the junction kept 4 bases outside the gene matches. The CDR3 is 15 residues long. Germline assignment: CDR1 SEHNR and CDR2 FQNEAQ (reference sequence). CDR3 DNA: TGTGCCAGCAGCTTATTTGCGGGAGGGGACAATGAGCAGTTCTTC. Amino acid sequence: CASSLFAGGDNEQFF.

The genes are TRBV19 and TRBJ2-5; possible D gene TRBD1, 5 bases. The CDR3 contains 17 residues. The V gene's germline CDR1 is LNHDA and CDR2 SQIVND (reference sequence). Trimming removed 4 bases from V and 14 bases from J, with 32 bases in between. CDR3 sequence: CASSTSPVTEVDSFDYF. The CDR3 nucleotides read TGTGCCAGTAGTACCTCCCCCGTGACAGAGGTCGACTCCTTCGACTACTTC.

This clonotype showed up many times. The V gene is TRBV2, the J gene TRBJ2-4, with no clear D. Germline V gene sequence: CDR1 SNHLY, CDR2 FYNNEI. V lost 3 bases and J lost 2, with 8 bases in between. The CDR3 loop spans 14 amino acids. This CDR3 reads CASSESSSKNIQYF. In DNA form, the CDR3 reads TGTGCCAGCAGTGAGTCGTCGTCCAAAAACATTCAGTACTTC.

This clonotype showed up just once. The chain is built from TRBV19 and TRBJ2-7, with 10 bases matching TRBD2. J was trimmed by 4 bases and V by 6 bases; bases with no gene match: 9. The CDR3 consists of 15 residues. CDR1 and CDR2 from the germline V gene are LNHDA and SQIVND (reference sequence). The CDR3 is CASRDRASGSYEQYF. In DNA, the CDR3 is TGTGCCAGTAGGGACAGGGCTAGCGGGAGTTACGAGCAGTACTTC.

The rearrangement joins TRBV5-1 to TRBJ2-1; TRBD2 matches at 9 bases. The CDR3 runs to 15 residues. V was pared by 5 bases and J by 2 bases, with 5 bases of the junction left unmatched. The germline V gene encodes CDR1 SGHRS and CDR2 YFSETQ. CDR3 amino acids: CASREGLATYNEQFF. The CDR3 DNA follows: TGCGCCAGCAGGGAGGGACTAGCTACCTACAATGAGCAGTTCTTC.

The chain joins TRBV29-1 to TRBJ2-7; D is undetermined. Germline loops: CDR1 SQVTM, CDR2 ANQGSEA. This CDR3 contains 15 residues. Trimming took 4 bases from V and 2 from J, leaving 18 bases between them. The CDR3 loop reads CSVGSTEARPYEQYF. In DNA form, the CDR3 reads TGCAGCGTTGGGAGCACGGAAGCGCGCCCCTACGAGCAGTACTTC.

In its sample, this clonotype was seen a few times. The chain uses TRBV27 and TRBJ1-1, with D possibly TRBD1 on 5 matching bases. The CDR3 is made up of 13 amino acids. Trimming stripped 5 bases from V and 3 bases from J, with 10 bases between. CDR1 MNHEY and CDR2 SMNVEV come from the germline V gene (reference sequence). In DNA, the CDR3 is TGTGCCAGCAGTCCCGCAGGGTACACTGAAGCTTTCTTT. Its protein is CASSPAGYTEAFF.

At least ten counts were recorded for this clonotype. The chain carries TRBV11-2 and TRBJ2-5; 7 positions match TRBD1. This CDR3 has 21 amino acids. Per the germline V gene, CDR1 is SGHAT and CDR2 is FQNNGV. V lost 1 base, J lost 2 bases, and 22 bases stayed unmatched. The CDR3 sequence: CASSLVRTPRVPQGLQETQYF. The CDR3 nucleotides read TGTGCCAGCAGCTTAGTACGGACTCCCCGGGTGCCACAGGGGTTACAAGAGACCCAGTACTTC.

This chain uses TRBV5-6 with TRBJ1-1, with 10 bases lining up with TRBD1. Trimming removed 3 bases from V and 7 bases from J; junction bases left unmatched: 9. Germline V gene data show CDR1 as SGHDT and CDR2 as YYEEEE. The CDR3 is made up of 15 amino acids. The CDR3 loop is CASSSLPGQGFEAFF. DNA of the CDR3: TGTGCCAGCAGCTCCTTACCGGGACAGGGGTTTGAAGCTTTCTTT.

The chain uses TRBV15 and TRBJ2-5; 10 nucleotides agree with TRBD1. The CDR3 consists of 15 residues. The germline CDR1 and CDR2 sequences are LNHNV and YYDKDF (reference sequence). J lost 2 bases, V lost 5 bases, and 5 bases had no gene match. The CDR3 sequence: CATSGRDRGQETQYF. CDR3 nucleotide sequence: TGTGCCACCAGCGGACGGGACAGGGGACAAGAGACCCAGTACTTC.

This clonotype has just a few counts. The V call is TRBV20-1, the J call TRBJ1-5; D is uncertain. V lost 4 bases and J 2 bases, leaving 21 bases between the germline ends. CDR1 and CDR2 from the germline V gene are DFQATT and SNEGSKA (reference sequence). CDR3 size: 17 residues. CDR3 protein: CSATGGGRARGNQPQHF. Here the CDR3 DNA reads TGCAGTGCTACTGGTGGCGGGAGGGCGCGCGGCAATCAGCCCCAGCATTTT.